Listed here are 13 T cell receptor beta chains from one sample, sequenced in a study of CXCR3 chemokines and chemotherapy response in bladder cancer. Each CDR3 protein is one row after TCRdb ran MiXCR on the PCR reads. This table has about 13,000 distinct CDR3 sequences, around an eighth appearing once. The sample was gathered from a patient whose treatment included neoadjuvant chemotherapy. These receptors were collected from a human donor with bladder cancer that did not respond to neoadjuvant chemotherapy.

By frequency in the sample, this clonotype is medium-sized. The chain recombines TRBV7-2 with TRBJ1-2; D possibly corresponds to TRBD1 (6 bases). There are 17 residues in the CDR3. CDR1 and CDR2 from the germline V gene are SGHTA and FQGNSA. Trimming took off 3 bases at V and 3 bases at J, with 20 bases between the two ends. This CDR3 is CASSFTPWAGADYGYTF. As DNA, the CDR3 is TGTGCCAGCAGCTTCACCCCCTGGGCGGGGGCGGACTATGGCTACACCTTC.

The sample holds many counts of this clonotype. This CDR3 is CASSGSGELFF. CDR3 sequence (DNA): TGTGCCAGCAGTGGGTCCGGGGAGCTGTTTTTT. V usage is TRBV6-1 and J usage is TRBJ2-2, with D unclear. V was shortened by 4 bases and J by 6 bases, with 3 bases between the two germline ends. The CDR3 is 11 residues long. The germline gives CDR1 MNHNS, CDR2 SASEGT.

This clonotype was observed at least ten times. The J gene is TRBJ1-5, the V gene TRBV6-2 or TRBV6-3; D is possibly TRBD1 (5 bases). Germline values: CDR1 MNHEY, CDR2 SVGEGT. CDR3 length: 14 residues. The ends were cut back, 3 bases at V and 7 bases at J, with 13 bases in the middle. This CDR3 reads CASSYGGGSQPQHF. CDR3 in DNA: TGTGCCAGCAGTTATGGGGGTGGTAGCCAGCCCCAGCATTTT.

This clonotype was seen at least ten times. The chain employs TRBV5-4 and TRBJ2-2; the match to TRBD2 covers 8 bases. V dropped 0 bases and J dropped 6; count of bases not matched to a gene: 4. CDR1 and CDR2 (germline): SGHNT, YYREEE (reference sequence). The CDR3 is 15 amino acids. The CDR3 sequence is CASSLDLREAGELFF. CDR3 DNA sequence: TGTGCCAGCAGCTTGGATCTGCGGGAGGCCGGGGAGCTGTTTTTT.

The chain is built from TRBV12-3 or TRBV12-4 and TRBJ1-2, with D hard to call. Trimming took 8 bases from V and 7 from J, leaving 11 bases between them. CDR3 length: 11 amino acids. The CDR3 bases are TGTGCCAGCCGCGCGACTGGTGGCTACACCTTC. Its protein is CASRATGGYTF.

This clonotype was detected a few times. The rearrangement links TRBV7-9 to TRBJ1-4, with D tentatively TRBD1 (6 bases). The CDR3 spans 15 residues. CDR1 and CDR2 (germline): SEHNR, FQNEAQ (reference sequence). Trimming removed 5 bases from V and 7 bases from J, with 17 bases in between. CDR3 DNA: TGTGCCAGCAGCCCCGCCCGGGGGCAGGGTGAAAAACTGTTTTTT. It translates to CASSPARGQGEKLFF.

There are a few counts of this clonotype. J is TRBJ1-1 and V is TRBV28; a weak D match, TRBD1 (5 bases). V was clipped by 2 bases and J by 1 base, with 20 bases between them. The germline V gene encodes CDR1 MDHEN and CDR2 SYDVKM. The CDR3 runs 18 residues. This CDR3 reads CASSLISSLGTENTEAFF. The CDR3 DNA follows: TGTGCCAGCAGTTTAATATCCTCACTAGGGACCGAGAACACTGAAGCTTTCTTT.

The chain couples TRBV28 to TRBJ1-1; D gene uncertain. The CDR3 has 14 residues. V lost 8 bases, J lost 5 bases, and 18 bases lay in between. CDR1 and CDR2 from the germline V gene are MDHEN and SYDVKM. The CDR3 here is CASLGNRAGTEAFF. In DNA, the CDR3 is TGTGCCAGCCTGGGGAATCGGGCCGGGACTGAAGCTTTCTTT.

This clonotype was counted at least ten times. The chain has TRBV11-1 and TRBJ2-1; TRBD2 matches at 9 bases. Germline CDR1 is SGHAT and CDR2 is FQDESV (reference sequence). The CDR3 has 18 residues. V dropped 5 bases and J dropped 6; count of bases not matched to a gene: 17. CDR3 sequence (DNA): TGTGCCAGCAGCCCCCAAGGGGGAGAGCGGGGGGCGTTCAATGAGCAGTTCTTC. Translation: CASSPQGGERGAFNEQFF. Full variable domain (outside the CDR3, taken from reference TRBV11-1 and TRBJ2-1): EAEVAQSPRYKITEKSQAVAFWCDPISGHATLYWYRQILGQGPELLVQFQDESVVDDSQLPKDRFSAERLKGVDSTLKIQPAELGDSAMYLCASSPQGGERGAFNEQFFGPGTRLTVL.

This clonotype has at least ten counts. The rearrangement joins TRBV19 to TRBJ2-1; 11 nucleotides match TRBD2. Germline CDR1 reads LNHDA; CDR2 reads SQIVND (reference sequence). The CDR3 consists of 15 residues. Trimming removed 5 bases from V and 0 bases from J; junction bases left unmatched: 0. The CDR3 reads CASSGTSGSYNEQFF. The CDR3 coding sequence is TGTGCCAGTAGTGGGACTAGCGGCTCCTACAATGAGCAGTTCTTC.

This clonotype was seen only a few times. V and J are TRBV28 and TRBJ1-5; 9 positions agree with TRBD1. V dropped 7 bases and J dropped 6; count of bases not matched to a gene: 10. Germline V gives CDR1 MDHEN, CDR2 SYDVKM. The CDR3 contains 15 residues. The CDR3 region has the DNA TGTGCCAGCACCGCCGGGACAGGGAAGTCTCAGCCCCAGCATTTT. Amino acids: CASTAGTGKSQPQHF.

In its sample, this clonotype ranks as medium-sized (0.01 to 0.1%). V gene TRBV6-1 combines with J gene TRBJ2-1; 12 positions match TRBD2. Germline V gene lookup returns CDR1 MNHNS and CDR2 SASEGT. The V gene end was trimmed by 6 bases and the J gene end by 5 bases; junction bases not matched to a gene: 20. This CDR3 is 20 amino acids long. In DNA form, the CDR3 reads TGTGCCAGCAGAAGTACACTAGCGGGAGGCTCCTTGAGGGTGAACAATGAGCAGTTCTTC. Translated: CASRSTLAGGSLRVNNEQFF.

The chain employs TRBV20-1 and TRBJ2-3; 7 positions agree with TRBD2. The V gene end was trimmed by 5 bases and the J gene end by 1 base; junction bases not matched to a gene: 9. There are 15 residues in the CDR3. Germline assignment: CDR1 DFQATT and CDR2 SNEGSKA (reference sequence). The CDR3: CSADLAARGTDTQYF. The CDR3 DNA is TGCAGTGCTGATCTAGCGGCCCGCGGCACAGATACGCAGTATTTT.